One sample yielded the 3 T cell receptor beta chains listed below, sequenced in a study of shared clonotypes between healthy human individuals. The naive CD8 subset, CD45RO-negative cells positively selected for CCR7, excluded terminally differentiated effector memory CD45RA+ cells. Data came from immunoSEQ multiplex PCR; TCRdb stores just in-frame clones and leaves some out. The table includes nearly 2 million clones, 85% to 95% detected once. The sample was naive CD8+ T cells sorted from blood. The source is a man aged 18 to 29 in good health.

The rearrangement joins TRBV4-1 to TRBJ2-5; D is uncertain. The CDR3 loop spans 14 amino acids. Germline values: CDR1 MGHRA, CDR2 YSYEKL. V was shortened by 0 bases and J by 4 bases, with 9 bases between the two germline ends. The CDR3, as DNA: TGCGCCAGCAGCCAAGAAGCTGGTGGAGAGACCCAGTACTTC. Translation gives CASSQEAGGETQYF.

The chain joins TRBV30 to TRBJ2-2, with D perhaps matching TRBD2 (5 bases). CDR3 length: 14 amino acids. Per the germline V gene, CDR1 is GTSNPN and CDR2 is SVGIG (reference sequence). V was shortened by 2 bases and J by 4 bases, with 11 bases between the two germline ends. The CDR3 nucleotides read TGTGCCTGGAGTACTAGGGTCCCCACCGGGGAGCTGTTTTTT. This translates into CAWSTRVPTGELFF. The variable domain in full, with the rest retrieved from reference TRBV30 and TRBJ2-2, is SQTIHQWPATLVQPVGSPLSLECTVEGTSNPNLYWYRQAAGRGLQLLFYSVGIGQISSEVPQNLSASRPQDRQFILSSKKLLLSDSGFYLCAWSTRVPTGELFFGEGSRLTVL.

The chain is built from TRBV7-9 and TRBJ2-2, with 9 bases matching TRBD2. The length of the CDR3 is 16 residues. Trimming removed 1 base from V and 7 bases from J; junction bases left unmatched: 7. Germline loops: CDR1 SEHNR, CDR2 FQNEAQ (reference sequence). CDR3 bases: TGTGCCAGCAGCTTAGGTAGCGGGAGTAACGGCGGGGAGCTGTTTTTT. The encoded protein is CASSLGSGSNGGELFF.